The 27 T cell receptor beta chains below all came from one sample that was sequenced in a study of blood T cell repertoires in COVID-19. Only in-frame clones appear in the TCRdb table, and some are missing; sequencing was by immunoSEQ multiplex PCR. This sample has tens of thousands of clones, with roughly 80% found just once. The sequencing input was peripheral blood. All receptors derive from a human donor in a cohort sampled during active COVID-19.

This chain uses TRBV6-5 with TRBJ1-2; D may be TRBD1 (6 bases). There are 15 residues in the CDR3. Germline V CDR1 and CDR2: MNHEY, SVGAGI. V was pared by 7 bases and J by 2 bases, with 17 bases between. The CDR3 nucleotides are TGTGCCAGCACCGAACGAGGGGGTTCCAACTATGGCTACACCTTC. This gives the protein CASTERGGSNYGYTF.

The chain employs TRBV15 and TRBJ2-7; 11 bases fit TRBD1. V lost 5 bases to trimming and J lost 4 bases; unmatched junction nucleotides: 1. Germline loops: CDR1 LNHNV, CDR2 YYDKDF (reference sequence). The CDR3 is 13 residues long. CDR3 DNA: TGTGCCACCAGCCGGGACAGGGGGTACGAGCAGTACTTC. It codes for CATSRDRGYEQYF.

The chain carries TRBV6-2 or TRBV6-3 and TRBJ2-7; D is possibly TRBD1 (5 bases). V was shortened by 0 bases and J by 5 bases, with 17 bases between the two germline ends. CDR3 length equals 16 residues. Germline loops: CDR1 MNHEY, CDR2 SVGEGT. This CDR3 reads CASSYSKGRVYNEQYF. DNA of the CDR3: TGTGCCAGCAGTTACTCGAAGGGCAGGGTTTACAACGAGCAGTACTTC.

This chain links TRBV7-2 with TRBJ2-3; D is unclear. V lost 1 base and J 2 bases, leaving 7 bases between the germline ends. Germline lookup yields CDR1 SGHTA and CDR2 FQGNSA. The CDR3 covers 14 residues. CDR3 region: CASSLGTITDTQYF. In DNA, the CDR3 is TGTGCCAGCAGCTTAGGAACTATCACAGATACGCAGTATTTT.

The V and J genes are TRBV28 and TRBJ2-3; 10 bases match TRBD1. CDR1 and CDR2 from the germline V gene are MDHEN and SYDVKM. The V and J ends lost 5 bases and 6 bases, in that order; junction bases with no gene match: 11. CDR3 length: 16 residues. CDR3 loop: CASSPAGTGVEDTQYF. The CDR3 nucleotides are TGTGCCAGCAGTCCCGCTGGGACAGGGGTGGAGGATACGCAGTATTTT.

This chain joins TRBV7-9 and TRBJ1-5; a weak D match, TRBD1 (5 bases). Germline CDR1 and CDR2: SEHNR and FQNEAQ (reference sequence). The CDR3 runs 16 residues. V shed 1 base and J shed 3 bases, with 13 bases lying between them. The CDR3 loop reads CASSLGLGRANQPQHF. As DNA, the CDR3 is TGTGCCAGCAGCTTAGGATTGGGCAGGGCCAATCAGCCCCAGCATTTT.

This rearrangement joins TRBV29-1 to TRBJ2-7; D is unresolved. This CDR3 contains 13 residues. Trimming left V 4 bases short and J 2 bases short, with 12 bases between. Per germline, CDR1 SQVTM and CDR2 ANQGSEA. The CDR3 spells CSVVTPNPYEQYF. The CDR3 region has the DNA TGCAGCGTTGTTACACCCAACCCCTACGAGCAGTACTTC.

The chain links TRBV18 to TRBJ1-5; D ambiguous. V was shortened by 4 bases and J by 7 bases, with 11 bases between the two germline ends. Germline CDR1 KGHSH, CDR2 LQKENI. The CDR3 runs 13 residues. CDR3 coding DNA: TGTGCCAGCTCACTAGCCCCGGGACAGCCCCAGCATTTT. Its translation is CASSLAPGQPQHF.

The chain couples TRBV15 to TRBJ2-7, with 8 bases aligning to TRBD2. Germline CDR1 is LNHNV and CDR2 is YYDKDF (reference sequence). Losses at the gene ends were 0 bases for V and 5 bases for J; bases not matched to a gene: 9. The CDR3 is 16 residues long. In DNA form, the CDR3 reads TGTGCCACCAGCAGAGATTTCGGGCTAGCGGGCGACGAGCAGTACTTC. Its protein product is CATSRDFGLAGDEQYF.

The CDR3 DNA sequence: TGTGCCAGCAGCTTACGCGTGGCTAGCGGCAAGACAGATACGCAGTATTTT. It encodes CASSLRVASGKTDTQYF. The chain is built from TRBV3-1 (or the pseudogene TRBV3-2) and TRBJ2-3, with 7 positions matching TRBD2. With 5 bases clipped from V and 3 bases from J, the junction kept 14 bases outside the gene matches. There are 17 residues in the CDR3. Per germline, CDR1 LGHDT and CDR2 YNNKEL (reference sequence).

This rearrangement joins TRBV29-1 to TRBJ2-5, with 13 nucleotides matching TRBD2. V lost 6 bases, J lost 9 bases, and 7 bases stayed unmatched. The CDR3 length is 13 residues. Germline CDR1 reads SQVTM; CDR2 reads ANQGSEA. The CDR3 is CSVRTSGSEAQYF. CDR3 nucleotide sequence: TGCAGCGTCCGGACTAGCGGGAGCGAGGCCCAGTACTTC.

J is TRBJ1-2 and V is TRBV7-9; 7 bases fit TRBD1. From germline, CDR1 is SEHNR and CDR2 FQNEAQ (reference sequence). V trimming: 1 base; J trimming: 10 bases; junction bases outside the gene matches: 6. The CDR3 extends over 13 amino acids. For the CDR3, the DNA is TGTGCCAGCAGCTTAGGGGGACAGTCCTTCTACACCTTC. Protein product: CASSLGGQSFYTF.

V and J are TRBV4-2 and TRBJ2-7, with 9 positions matching TRBD2. The trim removed 3 bases at V and 1 base at J, leaving 7 bases unmatched. The CDR3 has 16 residues. Germline CDR1 is LGHNA and CDR2 is YNFKEQ. The CDR3 is CASSHTAGLASYEQYF. CDR3 nucleotides: TGTGCCAGCAGCCACACCGCGGGACTAGCTTCCTACGAGCAGTACTTC.

The CDR3: CASSWLGQRIMNTEAFF. The CDR3 DNA is TGTGCCAGCAGCTGGCTGGGACAGCGCATAATGAACACTGAAGCTTTCTTT. The rearrangement links TRBV28 to TRBJ1-1; TRBD1 matches at 7 bases. Losses at the gene ends were 6 bases for V and 0 bases for J; bases not matched to a gene: 13. Germline V gene lookup returns CDR1 MDHEN and CDR2 SYDVKM. The length of the CDR3 is 17 residues.

This chain uses TRBV29-1 with TRBJ2-7; 8 bases are shared with TRBD2. The CDR3 consists of 14 residues. Germline V CDR1 and CDR2: SQVTM, ANQGSEA. Unmatched junction bases numbered 9, after V lost 4 bases and J lost 4 bases. DNA for the CDR3: TGCAGCGTTGGACTAGCGAGACCCTTTTACGAGCAGTACTTC. Translated, it gives CSVGLARPFYEQYF.

The chain has TRBV10-3 and TRBJ2-2, with D unresolved. V was cut by 5 bases and J by 0 bases, with 10 bases left in between. The CDR3 loop spans 15 amino acids. Germline CDR1 and CDR2: ENHRY and SYGVKD. DNA for the CDR3: TGTGCCATCAGTAATACACCCACGAACACCGGGGAGCTGTTTTTT. Translation: CAISNTPTNTGELFF.

The chain employs TRBV18 and TRBJ2-5, with 7 nucleotides matching TRBD1. Germline CDR1 is KGHSH and CDR2 is LQKENI. The trim removed 2 bases at V and 5 bases at J, leaving 5 bases unmatched. CDR3 length equals 14 residues. This chain's CDR3 is CASSPRGPGETQYF. CDR3 DNA sequence: TGTGCCAGCTCACCAAGGGGGCCTGGGGAGACCCAGTACTTC.

The chain couples TRBV7-6 to TRBJ2-7, with no clear D. Germline V CDR1 and CDR2: SGHVS, FNYEAQ. V lost 5 bases and J lost 3, with 17 bases in between. The CDR3 loop spans 15 amino acids. CDR3: CASSRLGFPFYEQYF. The CDR3 DNA follows: TGTGCCAGCAGCCGTCTGGGCTTTCCCTTCTACGAGCAGTACTTC.

The chain is built from TRBV28 and TRBJ2-2; 7 nucleotides agree with TRBD1. CDR1 is MDHEN and CDR2 is SYDVKM in the germline V gene. The CDR3 loop spans 12 amino acids. V lost 5 bases to trimming and J lost 10 bases; unmatched junction nucleotides: 4. CDR3 amino acids: CASSHGQEELFF. For the CDR3, the DNA is TGTGCCAGCAGTCATGGACAGGAGGAGCTGTTTTTT.

V is TRBV30 and J is TRBJ1-1, with 8 bases that match TRBD1. The length of the CDR3 is 16 residues. The trim removed 3 bases at V and 1 base at J, leaving 10 bases unmatched. The germline gives CDR1 GTSNPN, CDR2 SVGIG (reference sequence). The CDR3 DNA follows: TGTGCCTGGAGGTTGACAGGGGCATCGAGGAACACTGAAGCTTTCTTT. It encodes CAWRLTGASRNTEAFF.

This chain joins TRBV30 and TRBJ1-5; 7 bases agree with TRBD1. The CDR3 runs to 15 residues. The trim removed 3 bases at V and 0 bases at J, leaving 5 bases unmatched. Germline assignment: CDR1 GTSNPN and CDR2 SVGIG (reference sequence). The CDR3 here is CAWSLGQASNQPQHF. The CDR3 nucleotides are TGTGCCTGGAGCCTAGGACAGGCTAGCAATCAGCCCCAGCATTTT.

This chain connects TRBV2 to TRBJ2-5, with 7 bases matching TRBD2. CDR3 length: 13 amino acids. V lost 6 bases and J lost 4; bases outside the gene matches: 5. Germline V gene lookup returns CDR1 SNHLY and CDR2 FYNNEI. CDR3 in amino acids: CASRGGRVETQYF. The CDR3 DNA reads TGTGCCAGCAGGGGGGGGAGGGTAGAGACCCAGTACTTC. Combining the CDR3 with reference TRBV2 and TRBJ2-5 gives the whole variable domain EPEVTQTPSHQVTQMGQEVILRCVPISNHLYFYWYRQILGQKVEFLVSFYNNEISEKSEIFDDQFSVERPDGSNFTLKIRSTKLEDSAMYFCASRGGRVETQYFGPGTRLLVL.

The V gene is TRBV7-6, the J gene TRBJ2-2, with D perhaps matching TRBD2 (5 bases). V was pared by 3 bases and J by 7 bases, with 15 bases between. Looked up from germline, CDR1 is SGHVS and CDR2 is FNYEAQ. This CDR3 has 15 amino acids. The CDR3 nucleotides are TGTGCCAGCAGCTTGGGCGGCGCCGGAGGCGGGGAGCTGTTTTTT. Amino acids: CASSLGGAGGGELFF.

The chain links TRBV30 to TRBJ1-2; D remains unclear. Trimming left V 5 bases short and J 7 bases short, with 8 bases between. Germline V lookup: CDR1 GTSNPN, CDR2 SVGIG (reference sequence). The CDR3 has 10 residues. The CDR3: CAWGPGGYTF. The CDR3 bases are TGTGCCTGGGGGCCGGGTGGCTACACCTTC.

CDR3 loop: CASSRPVGLAGAEQFF. The CDR3 nucleotides read TGCGCCAGCAGTAGACCGGTGGGACTAGCGGGAGCTGAGCAGTTCTTC. This chain links TRBV10-1 with TRBJ2-1, with 14 bases matching TRBD2. There are 16 residues in the CDR3. Germline CDR1 reads WNHNN; CDR2 reads SYGVQD (reference sequence). Losses at the gene ends were 5 bases for V and 9 bases for J; bases not matched to a gene: 9.

Here the CDR3 reads CASSLEESTEAFF. CDR3 bases: TGTGCCAGCAGCCTCGAGGAATCGACTGAAGCTTTCTTT. This chain uses TRBV6-4 with TRBJ1-1; the D is unclear. The germline V and J ends were trimmed by 6 bases and 5 bases, with 13 bases remaining between them. Germline V gives CDR1 MRHNA, CDR2 SNTAGT. CDR3 length equals 13 residues.

This clone was seen only once. The chain carries TRBV4-3 and TRBJ2-1, with 14 bases identical to TRBD2. This CDR3 has 16 amino acids. CDR1 and CDR2 (germline): LGHNA, YSLEER. V was clipped by 2 bases and J by 7 bases; unmatched bases: 4. DNA for the CDR3: TGCGCCAGCAGCCAACGGACTAGCGGGAGGCGGAATGAGCAGTTCTTC. Its translation is CASSQRTSGRRNEQFF.